The subject of this entry is one T cell receptor (beta chain). The antigen is unknown. PCR primers comprised 60 Vbeta and 13 Jbeta primers. Some clones are missing from TCRdb's copy, which holds only in-frame ones; the method was immunoSEQ multiplex PCR. The sample holds some 76,000 clones, over 60% seen once. This entry is derived from a study of cytomegalovirus exposure and HLA in healthy donors. Whole-study findings and limits: Most TCR sequences were seen very rarely across donors, but some public TCRs occurred in many.

This clonotype originated in a male donor in good health and CMV-seropositive. The sample consisted of PBMCs.

The CDR3 spells CASSLEGAPKPTKQYF. CDR3 nucleotide sequence: TGTGCCAGCAGCTTAGAGGGGGCCCCCAAACCTACGAAGCAGTACTTC. The chain carries TRBV11-2 and TRBJ2-7; possible D gene TRBD1, 6 bases. Trimming removed 0 bases at V and 8 bases at J, with 20 bases between. This CDR3 spans 16 amino acids. Germline values: CDR1 SGHAT, CDR2 FQNNGV.